The rows below give T cell receptor beta chains drawn from one sample of a study of blood T cell repertoires in COVID-19. Some clones are missing from TCRdb's copy, which holds only in-frame ones; the method was immunoSEQ multiplex PCR. The sample lists fewer than 60,000 clones, roughly 79% occurring once. Sequences were obtained from peripheral blood. The receptors stem from a man in his sixties with acute or convalescent COVID-19. Each CDR3 is given with its conserved first and last residue. The order of the fields is J gene, V gene, D gene, clone size, CDR3 protein, CDR3 DNA. The D gene is left open where the match is weak. Clone size appears in some rows only: once, few, many, or a class for an expanded clone.

>TRBJ2-5|TRBV12-3/TRBV12-4|TRBD1|-
CASKTGGGETQYF
TGTGCCAGCAAAACAGGGGGCGGAGAGACCCAGTACTTC
>TRBJ2-7|TRBV11-2|-|few
CASSSNRDWNEQYF
TGTGCCAGCAGCTCAAACCGGGACTGGAACGAGCAGTACTTC
>TRBJ2-7|TRBV5-1|-|-
CASSLAGTPGGEQYF
TGCGCCAGCAGCTTGGCTGGGACTCCAGGTGGGGAGCAGTACTTC
>TRBJ2-1|TRBV24-1|-|-
CATSDYGGGRNEQFF
TGTGCCACCAGTGATTATGGGGGGGGGCGAAATGAGCAGTTCTTC
>TRBJ2-7|TRBV7-8|TRBD2|few
CASSYGLAGSYEQYF
TGTGCCAGCAGTTATGGACTAGCGGGTTCCTACGAGCAGTACTTC
>TRBJ2-7|TRBV7-9|-|-
CASSHRGLGRDYEQYF
TGTGCCAGCAGCCACCGAGGCCTCGGACGGGACTACGAGCAGTACTTC
>TRBJ2-1|TRBV10-3|-|-
CAISEGGGLSSYNEQFF
TGTGCCATCAGTGAAGGTGGGGGCCTGAGCTCCTACAATGAGCAGTTCTTC
>TRBJ2-1|TRBV6-5|-|once
CASSYSMLGGEQFF
TGTGCCAGCAGTTACTCGATGTTGGGGGGTGAGCAGTTCTTC
>TRBJ2-7|TRBV25-1|-|-
CASSDPLNDEQYF
TGTGCCAGCAGTGACCCACTAAACGACGAGCAGTACTTC
>TRBJ2-3|TRBV13|TRBD1|-
CASSPRTGPDTQYF
TGTGCCAGCAGCCCCCGGACAGGGCCAGATACGCAGTATTTT
>TRBJ1-2|TRBV19|-|-
CASSIVNREGYGYTF
TGTGCCAGTAGTATCGTAAACAGGGAAGGCTATGGCTACACCTTC
>TRBJ1-1|TRBV1|-|-
CTSSRPGKKAGDREGVTEAFF
TGCACCAGCAGCCGTCCCGGAAAGAAAGCCGGGGACAGGGAAGGGGTCACTGAAGCTTTCTTT
>TRBJ2-7|TRBV4-1|-|-
CASSQGRVLAYEQYF
TGCGCCAGCAGCCAAGGTCGGGTCCTAGCCTACGAGCAGTACTTC
>TRBJ1-3|TRBV12-3/TRBV12-4|-|-
CASSTGSENTIYF
TGTGCCAGCAGCACCGGATCGGAGAACACCATATATTTT
>TRBJ2-2|TRBV7-2|-|-
CASSLVRGAGELFF
TGTGCCAGCAGCTTAGTTCGGGGTGCCGGGGAGCTGTTTTTT
>TRBJ2-7|TRBV25-1|TRBD1|-
CASSLLGQGAECEQYF
TGTGCCAGCAGTCTTTTGGGACAGGGGGCTGAATGCGAGCAGTACTTC
>TRBJ1-1|TRBV18|-|-
CASSQSEGRESEAFF
TGTGCCAGCTCACAATCGGAGGGGCGGGAATCTGAAGCTTTCTTT
>TRBJ2-7|TRBV5-4|TRBD1|-
CASSLGQGDEQYF
TGTGCCAGCAGTCTTGGACAGGGCGACGAGCAGTACTTC
>TRBJ2-7|TRBV4-1|TRBD1|-
CASSQGGRGLYEQYF
TGCGCCAGCAGCCAAGGAGGCAGGGGGTTATACGAGCAGTACTTC
>TRBJ2-7|TRBV4-2|-|few
CASSQDLTLVNSYEQYF
TGTGCCAGCAGCCAAGATCTAACCCTAGTAAACTCCTACGAGCAGTACTTC
>TRBJ2-7|TRBV4-2|-|-
CASSQGRGGYEQYF
TGTGCCAGCAGCCAAGGACGGGGAGGTTACGAGCAGTACTTC
>TRBJ2-1|TRBV14|TRBD1|-
CASSQIPGQGDNEQFF
TGTGCCAGCAGCCAGATCCCGGGACAGGGGGACAATGAGCAGTTCTTC
>TRBJ2-1|TRBV24-1|TRBD2|-
CATRAGGFNEQFF
TGTGCCACCAGAGCGGGGGGGTTCAATGAGCAGTTCTTC
>TRBJ2-7|TRBV15|-|-
CATREGTAPTYEQYF
TGTGCCACCAGGGAGGGAACAGCTCCGACCTACGAGCAGTACTTC
>TRBJ2-7|TRBV19|-|-
CASRTTASYSYEQYF
TGTGCCAGTAGGACAACAGCCTCGTACTCCTACGAGCAGTACTTC
>TRBJ2-7|TRBV19|-|-
CASSISEPSEQYF
TGTGCCAGTAGTATATCCGAGCCCTCCGAGCAGTACTTC
>TRBJ1-1|TRBV27|TRBD1|-
CASSAGGLTEAFF
TGTGCCAGCAGCGCAGGGGGCCTGACTGAAGCTTTCTTT
>TRBJ2-2|TRBV28|TRBD1|-
CASSALPPGGRTGELFF
TGTGCCAGCAGTGCCCTGCCCCCAGGGGGCCGCACCGGGGAGCTGTTTTTT
>TRBJ2-1|TRBV20-1|TRBD2|-
CSASKPSGDYNEQFF
TGCAGTGCTAGTAAGCCTAGCGGGGACTACAATGAGCAGTTCTTC
>TRBJ1-2|TRBV24-1|TRBD1|-
CATSAWDRGVRGYTF
TGTGCCACCAGTGCCTGGGACAGGGGCGTACGGGGCTACACCTTC
>TRBJ1-1|TRBV30|-|-
CAGTGNTEAFF
TGTGCCGGCACAGGGAACACTGAAGCTTTCTTT
>TRBJ2-7|TRBV5-4|-|many
CASSLIQGSSYEQYF
TGTGCCAGCAGCTTAATCCAGGGTTCCTCCTACGAGCAGTACTTC
>TRBJ1-5|TRBV4-2|-|-
CASSQDLEKPQHF
TGTGCCAGCAGCCAAGATCTTGAGAAGCCCCAGCATTTT
>TRBJ2-5|TRBV5-4|TRBD1|-
CASSSTGGSYQETQYF
TGTGCCAGCAGCTCTACAGGGGGCTCTTACCAAGAGACCCAGTACTTC
>TRBJ1-3|TRBV28|-|-
CASSRGSGNTIYF
TGTGCCAGCAGTAGAGGGTCTGGAAACACCATATATTTT
>TRBJ1-1|TRBV5-1|TRBD1|-
CASSSTGGNTEAFF
TGCGCCAGCAGCTCGACAGGGGGGAACACTGAAGCTTTCTTT
>TRBJ1-3|TRBV5-1|TRBD1|once
CASSPDRGITVSGNTIYF
TGCGCCAGCAGCCCGGACAGGGGAATAACCGTCTCTGGAAACACCATATATTTT
>TRBJ1-1|TRBV12-5|-|few
CASGLWPQAFF
TGTGCTAGTGGTTTGTGGCCTCAAGCTTTCTTT
>TRBJ1-2|TRBV6-1|TRBD1|-
CASSAAGTGPHYGYTF
TGTGCCAGCAGTGCCGCTGGGACAGGGCCTCACTATGGCTACACCTTC
>TRBJ1-5|TRBV12-5|TRBD1|-
CASGLAQGERPTHF
TGTGCTAGTGGTTTGGCCCAGGGGGAGAGGCCGACGCATTTT
>TRBJ1-4|TRBV5-1|-|-
CASSYGRGNNEKLFF
TGCGCCAGCAGCTACGGACGAGGGAATAATGAAAAACTGTTTTTT
>TRBJ1-5|TRBV5-1|-|-
CASSLVPPGSGNQPQHF
TGCGCCAGCAGCTTGGTCCCTCCCGGGTCCGGCAATCAGCCCCAGCATTTT
>TRBJ1-2|TRBV19|-|-
CASSRDTNYGYTF
TGTGCCAGTAGCCGGGACACTAACTATGGCTACACCTTC
>TRBJ1-5|TRBV5-3|-|-
CARRGRGDQPQHF
TGTGCCAGAAGGGGGAGGGGAGATCAGCCCCAGCATTTT
>TRBJ1-2|TRBV7-3|-|-
CASSPRGGGDDYGYTF
TGTGCCAGCAGCCCCAGGGGTGGGGGGGATGACTATGGCTACACCTTC
>TRBJ2-1|TRBV5-1|TRBD2|-
CASSSRTSGGSNEQFF
TGCGCCAGCAGCTCCCGGACTAGCGGGGGTAGTAATGAGCAGTTCTTC
>TRBJ2-5|TRBV5-5|TRBD2|-
CASSLGAGGGETQYF
TGTGCCAGCAGCTTGGGTGCGGGGGGAGGGGAGACCCAGTACTTC
>TRBJ1-2|TRBV9|TRBD1|few
CASSPGTGLDYGYTF
TGTGCCAGCAGCCCCGGGACAGGCCTCGACTATGGCTACACCTTC
>TRBJ2-7|TRBV7-2|TRBD2|-
CASSLGLGGAYEQYF
TGTGCCAGCAGCTTAGGCCTGGGAGGGGCTTACGAGCAGTACTTC
>TRBJ2-2|TRBV5-5|TRBD1|few
CASSFDRGDTGELFF
TGTGCCAGCAGCTTCGACAGGGGGGACACCGGGGAGCTGTTTTTT
>TRBJ2-7|TRBV30|-|few
CAWSALLPDEQYF
TGTGCCTGGAGTGCCCTCTTACCGGACGAGCAGTACTTC
>TRBJ2-7|TRBV2|-|few
CASSVAESAEQYF
TGTGCCAGCAGTGTGGCGGAGAGTGCCGAGCAGTACTTC
>TRBJ1-2|TRBV6-5|-|-
CASSYRGRINYGYTF
TGTGCCAGCAGTTACCGGGGGAGAATTAACTATGGCTACACCTTC